The T cell receptor (beta chain) under discussion was sequenced for a study of cytomegalovirus exposure and HLA in healthy donors. Study-wide results and limits: CMV antigen specificity was confirmed in vitro for a few CMV-associated chains.

Worth noting for this clone: Its cognate antigen is unknown.

Germline values: CDR1 SGDLS, CDR2 YYNGEE. The CDR3 totals 14 residues. V lost 0 bases, J lost 4 bases, and 4 bases stayed unmatched. Amplification used 60 Vbeta primers and 13 Jbeta primers. Sequencing used immunoSEQ multiplex PCR; TCRdb keeps in-frame clones, though not all of them. The sample includes under 80,000 clones, roughly 75% seen only once; the top ten take 7% to 9%. The sequence came from a middle-aged woman in good health and CMV-seronegative. This chain joins TRBV9 and TRBJ2-7; 7 bases align to TRBD2. Input material: PBMCs. The CDR3, as DNA: TGTGCCAGCAGCGTAGGCCTAGCGGCATACGAGCAGTACTTC. Its translation: CASSVGLAAYEQYF.